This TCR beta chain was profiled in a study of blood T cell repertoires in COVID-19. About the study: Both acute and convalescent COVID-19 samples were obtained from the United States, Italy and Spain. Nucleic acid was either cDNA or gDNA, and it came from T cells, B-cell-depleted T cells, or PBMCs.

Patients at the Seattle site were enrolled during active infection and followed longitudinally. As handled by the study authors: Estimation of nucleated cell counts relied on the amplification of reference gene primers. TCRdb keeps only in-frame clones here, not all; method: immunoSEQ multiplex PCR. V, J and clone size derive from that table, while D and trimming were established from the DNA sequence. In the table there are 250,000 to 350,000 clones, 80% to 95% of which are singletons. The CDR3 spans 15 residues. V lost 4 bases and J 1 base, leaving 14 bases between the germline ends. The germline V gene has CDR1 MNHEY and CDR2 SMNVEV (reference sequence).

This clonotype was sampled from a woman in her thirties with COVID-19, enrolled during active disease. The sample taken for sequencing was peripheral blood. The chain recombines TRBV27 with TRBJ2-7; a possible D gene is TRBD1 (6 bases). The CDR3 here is CASSSRGNPSYEQYF. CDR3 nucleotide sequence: TGTGCCAGCAGTTCTAGGGGGAATCCTTCCTACGAGCAGTACTTC.